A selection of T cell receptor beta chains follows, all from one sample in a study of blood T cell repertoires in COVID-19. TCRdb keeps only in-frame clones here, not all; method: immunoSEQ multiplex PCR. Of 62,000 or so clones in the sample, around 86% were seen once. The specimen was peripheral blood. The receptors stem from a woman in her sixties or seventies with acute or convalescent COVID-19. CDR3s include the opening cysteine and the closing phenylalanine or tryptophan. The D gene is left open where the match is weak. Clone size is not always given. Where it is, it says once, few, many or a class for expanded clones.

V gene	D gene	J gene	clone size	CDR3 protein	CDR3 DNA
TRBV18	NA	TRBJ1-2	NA	CASSPQRSNYGYTF	TGTGCCAGCTCACCACAGCGTTCTAACTATGGCTACACCTTC
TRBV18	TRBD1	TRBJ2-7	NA	CASSQGGHEQYF	TGTGCCAGCTCACAAGGGGGCCACGAGCAGTACTTC
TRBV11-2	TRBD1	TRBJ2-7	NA	CASSFGSSRTGSYEQYF	TGTGCCAGCAGCTTCGGCAGTTCTAGGACAGGGAGCTACGAGCAGTACTTC
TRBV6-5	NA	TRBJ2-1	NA	CASRPDKKSYNEQFF	TGTGCCAGCAGACCGGACAAGAAATCCTACAATGAGCAGTTCTTC
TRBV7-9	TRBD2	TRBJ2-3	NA	CASSRGTSGTDTQYF	TGTGCCAGCAGCAGGGGGACTAGCGGCACAGATACGCAGTATTTT
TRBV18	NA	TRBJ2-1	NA	CASSPLSRLSDNEQFF	TGTGCCAGCTCACCACTCTCGAGGCTAAGCGACAATGAGCAGTTCTTC
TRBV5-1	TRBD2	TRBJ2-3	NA	CASSMGGTASTDTQYF	TGCGCCAGCAGCATGGGGGGGACTGCTAGCACAGATACGCAGTATTTT
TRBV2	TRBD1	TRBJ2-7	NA	CASRRGQATYEQYF	TGTGCCAGCAGAAGGGGACAGGCGACCTACGAGCAGTACTTC
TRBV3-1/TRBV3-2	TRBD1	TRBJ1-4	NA	CASANRGQNEKLFF	TGTGCCAGCGCCAACAGGGGCCAAAATGAAAAACTGTTTTTT
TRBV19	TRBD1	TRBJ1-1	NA	CASSMTGMNTEAFF	TGTGCCAGTAGTATGACAGGGATGAACACTGAAGCTTTCTTT
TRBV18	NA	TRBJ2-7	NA	CASSPPKMGQGSYEQYF	TGTGCCAGCTCACCACCCAAGATGGGGCAGGGATCCTACGAGCAGTACTTC
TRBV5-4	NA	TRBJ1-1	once	CASSLKGGNLEAFF	TGTGCCAGCAGCTTGAAGGGGGGGAACCTTGAAGCTTTCTTT